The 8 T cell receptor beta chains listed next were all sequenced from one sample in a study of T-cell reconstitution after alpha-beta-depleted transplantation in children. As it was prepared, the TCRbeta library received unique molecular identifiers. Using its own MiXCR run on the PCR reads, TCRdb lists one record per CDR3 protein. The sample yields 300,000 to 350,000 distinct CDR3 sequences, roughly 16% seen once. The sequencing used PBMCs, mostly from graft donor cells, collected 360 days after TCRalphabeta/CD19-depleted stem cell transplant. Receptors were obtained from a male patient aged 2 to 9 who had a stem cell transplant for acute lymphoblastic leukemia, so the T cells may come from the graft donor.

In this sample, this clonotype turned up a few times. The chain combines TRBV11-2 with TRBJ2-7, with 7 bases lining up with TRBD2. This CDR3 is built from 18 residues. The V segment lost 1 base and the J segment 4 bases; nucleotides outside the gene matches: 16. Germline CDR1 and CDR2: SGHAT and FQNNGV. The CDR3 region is CASSLVFWVGEGHYEQYF. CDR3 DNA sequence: TGTGCCAGCAGCTTAGTTTTTTGGGTGGGGGAGGGCCATTACGAGCAGTACTTC.

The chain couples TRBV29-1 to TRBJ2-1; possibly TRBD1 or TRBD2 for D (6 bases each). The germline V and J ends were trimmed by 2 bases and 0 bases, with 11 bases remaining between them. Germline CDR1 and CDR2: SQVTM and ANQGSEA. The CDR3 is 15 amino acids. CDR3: CSVERGRSSYNEQFF. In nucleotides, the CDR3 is TGCAGCGTTGAAAGGGGGAGGAGCTCCTACAATGAGCAGTTCTTC.

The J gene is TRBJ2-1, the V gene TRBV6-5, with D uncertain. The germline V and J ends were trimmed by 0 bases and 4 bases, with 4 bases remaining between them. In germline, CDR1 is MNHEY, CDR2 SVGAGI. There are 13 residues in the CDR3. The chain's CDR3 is CASSYSEYNEQFF. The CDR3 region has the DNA TGTGCCAGCAGTTACTCCGAGTACAATGAGCAGTTCTTC.

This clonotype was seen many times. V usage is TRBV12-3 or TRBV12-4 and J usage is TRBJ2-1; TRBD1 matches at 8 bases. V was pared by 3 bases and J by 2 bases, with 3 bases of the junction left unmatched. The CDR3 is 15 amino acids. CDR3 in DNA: TGTGCCAGCAGTTTTAGGACAGGGACCTACAATGAGCAGTTCTTC. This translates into CASSFRTGTYNEQFF.

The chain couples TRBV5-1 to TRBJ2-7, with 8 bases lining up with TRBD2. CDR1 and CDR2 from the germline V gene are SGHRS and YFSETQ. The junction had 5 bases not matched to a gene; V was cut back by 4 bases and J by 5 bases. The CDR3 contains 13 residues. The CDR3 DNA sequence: TGCGCCAGCAGCCGGGCGGGAGGACACGAGCAGTACTTC. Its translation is CASSRAGGHEQYF.

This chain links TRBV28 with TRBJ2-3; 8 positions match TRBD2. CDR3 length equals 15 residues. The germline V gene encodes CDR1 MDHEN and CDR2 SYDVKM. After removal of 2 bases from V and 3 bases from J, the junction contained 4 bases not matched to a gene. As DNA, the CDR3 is TGTGCCAGCAGTTTAGACGGGAGGGCGACAGATACGCAGTATTTT. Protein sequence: CASSLDGRATDTQYF. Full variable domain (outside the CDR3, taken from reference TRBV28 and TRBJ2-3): DVKVTQSSRYLVKRTGEKVFLECVQDMDHENMFWYRQDPGLGLRLIYFSYDVKMKEKGDIPEGYSVSREKKERFSLILESASTNQTSMYLCASSLDGRATDTQYFGPGTRLTVL.

The CDR3 DNA is TGTGCCAGCAGCTCCCCCTCCAGGCTAGCGGGGTACAATGAGCAGTTCTTC. Its protein product is CASSSPSRLAGYNEQFF. The chain combines TRBV7-9 with TRBJ2-1; 9 bases are shared with TRBD2. The CDR3 runs 17 residues. Germline V lookup: CDR1 SEHNR, CDR2 FQNEAQ (reference sequence). V trimming: 4 bases; J trimming: 4 bases; junction bases outside the gene matches: 11.

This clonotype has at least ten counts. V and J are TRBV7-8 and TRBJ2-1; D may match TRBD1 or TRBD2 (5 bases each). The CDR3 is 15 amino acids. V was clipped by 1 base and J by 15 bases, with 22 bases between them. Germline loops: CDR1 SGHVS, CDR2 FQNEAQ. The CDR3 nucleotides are TGTGCCAGCAGCTTAGGTAGGGGTAGCCTCGGGGATCGGTTCTTC. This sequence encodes CASSLGRGSLGDRFF.